The rows below give T cell receptor beta chains drawn from one sample of a study of blood T cell repertoires in COVID-19. This table comes from immunoSEQ multiplex PCR, and its TCRdb copy is limited to in-frame clones, with some not included. The sample includes about 220,000 clones, approximately 84% of them seen just once. The material sequenced was peripheral blood. These receptors were collected from a man aged 45 to 65 who had recovered from COVID-19. Both conserved end residues are part of each CDR3. The D gene is left open where the match is weak. Clone size is shown for a subset of rows, as once, few, many or a class of expanded clone.

v_gene,j_gene,abundance,d_gene,CDR3aa,CDR3nt
TRBV6-5,TRBJ2-1,.,.,CASSYSGRGFYNEQFF,TGTGCCAGCAGTTACTCGGGAAGGGGGTTCTACAATGAGCAGTTCTTC
TRBV6-5,TRBJ2-2,.,.,CASSYERLEGGGELFF,TGTGCCAGCAGTTACGAACGCCTGGAGGGTGGGGGGGAGCTGTTTTTT
TRBV18,TRBJ2-7,.,TRBD2,CASSPPAREGYEQYF,TGTGCCAGCTCACCACCCGCGCGGGAGGGCTACGAGCAGTACTTC
TRBV7-9,TRBJ2-1,.,TRBD2,CASSLVPLAAYNEQFF,TGTGCCAGCAGCTTAGTACCACTAGCGGCCTACAATGAGCAGTTCTTC
TRBV15,TRBJ1-5,once,.,CATSRDWGGPFGQPQHF,TGTGCCACCAGCAGAGATTGGGGGGGACCCTTTGGTCAGCCCCAGCATTTT
TRBV20-1,TRBJ1-2,.,.,CSASQGQGYTF,TGCAGTGCTAGTCAGGGTCAGGGCTACACCTTC
TRBV7-2,TRBJ2-7,.,.,CASSLADFEPYEQYF,TGTGCCAGCAGCTTAGCAGATTTTGAGCCCTACGAGCAGTACTTC
TRBV15,TRBJ1-4,.,.,CATSRDRGEKLFF,TGTGCCACCAGCAGAGATCGCGGTGAAAAACTGTTTTTT
TRBV19,TRBJ1-1,.,.,CASSWGPYTEAFF,TGTGCCAGTAGTTGGGGGCCCTACACTGAAGCTTTCTTT
TRBV30,TRBJ2-1,.,TRBD2,CACLAGADYNEQFF,TGTGCCTGCTTAGCGGGAGCAGACTACAATGAGCAGTTCTTC
TRBV6-6,TRBJ1-1,.,.,CASALRGSSLGTEAFF,TGTGCCAGCGCCCTCCGGGGGTCCTCTTTAGGCACTGAAGCTTTCTTT
TRBV7-9,TRBJ2-1,.,TRBD1,CASSPTGQGSYNEQFF,TGTGCCAGCAGCCCTACTGGACAGGGCTCCTACAATGAGCAGTTCTTC
TRBV5-1,TRBJ2-1,.,TRBD1,CASSLVTGQKHNEQFF,TGCGCCAGCAGCTTGGTGACAGGGCAAAAACACAATGAGCAGTTCTTC
TRBV11-2,TRBJ2-2,.,TRBD2,CASSMKGSGIVTGELFF,TGTGCCAGCAGCATGAAAGGGAGCGGGATAGTCACCGGGGAGCTGTTTTTT
TRBV28,TRBJ1-4,.,.,CASIGVEEKLFF,TGTGCCAGCATCGGGGTGGAGGAAAAACTGTTTTTT
TRBV6-5,TRBJ2-2,.,.,CASSYSRWSGELFF,TGTGCCAGCAGTTACTCCCGGTGGTCCGGGGAGCTGTTTTTT
TRBV27,TRBJ2-7,.,.,CASKQGRSGEQYF,TGTGCCAGCAAACAGGGGAGGTCGGGGGAGCAGTACTTC
TRBV10-3,TRBJ2-1,.,.,CAIGDSHNEQFF,TGTGCCATCGGGGACTCCCACAATGAGCAGTTCTTC
TRBV9,TRBJ1-2,.,.,CASGGVWAGVYGYTF,TGTGCCAGCGGTGGTGTTTGGGCGGGCGTCTATGGCTACACCTTC
TRBV19,TRBJ2-2,.,TRBD1,CASHAKGQGLPGELFF,TGTGCCAGCCACGCGAAGGGACAGGGGTTACCCGGGGAGCTGTTTTTT
TRBV18,TRBJ1-1,few,TRBD1,CASSQDRKNTEAFF,TGTGCCAGCTCCCAGGACAGGAAGAACACTGAAGCTTTCTTT
TRBV7-9,TRBJ2-5,.,.,CASSLAGGFETQYF,TGTGCCAGCAGCTTAGCCGGAGGGTTTGAGACCCAGTACTTC
TRBV18,TRBJ2-1,.,TRBD2,CASSPPGLAGGDNEQFF,TGTGCCAGCTCACCACCGGGACTAGCGGGAGGGGACAATGAGCAGTTCTTC
TRBV2,TRBJ2-3,.,.,CASRQGSDTQYF,TGTGCCAGCAGACAGGGTTCAGATACGCAGTATTTT
TRBV3-1/TRBV3-2,TRBJ2-2,.,.,CASSPNRGGGELFF,TGTGCCAGCAGCCCCAACCGGGGAGGCGGGGAGCTGTTTTTT
TRBV24-1,TRBJ2-3,.,TRBD1,CATSDPGTGASTDTQYF,TGTGCCACCAGTGACCCCGGGACAGGGGCCAGCACAGATACGCAGTATTTT
TRBV2,TRBJ2-7,.,TRBD2,CAIEGTSGASYEQYF,TGTGCCATCGAGGGTACCAGCGGGGCCTCCTACGAGCAGTACTTC
TRBV6-6,TRBJ1-2,.,.,CATRSYGYTF,TGTGCCACCCGGAGCTATGGCTACACCTTC
TRBV5-4,TRBJ2-3,.,.,CASSLAGHSSTDTQYF,TGTGCCAGCAGCTTGGCGGGACACTCTAGCACAGATACGCAGTATTTT
TRBV7-9,TRBJ2-7,.,.,CASSFDIYEQYF,TGTGCCAGCAGCTTTGACATCTACGAGCAGTACTTC
TRBV6-2/TRBV6-3,TRBJ2-1,.,.,CASSQVSGHYNEQFF,TGTGCCAGCAGTCAGGTCAGCGGCCACTACAATGAGCAGTTCTTC
TRBV9,TRBJ2-2,.,.,CASSATTGGTGELFF,TGTGCCAGCAGCGCTACGACAGGTGGGACCGGGGAGCTGTTTTTT
TRBV24-1,TRBJ2-7,.,TRBD2,CATSEAGGFLSEQYF,TGTGCCACCAGTGAAGCGGGAGGGTTCCTGAGCGAGCAGTACTTC
TRBV4-2,TRBJ1-2,.,.,CASSQDTGGPSSYGYTF,TGTGCCAGCAGCCAAGATACTGGAGGGCCCAGCTCCTATGGCTACACCTTC
TRBV7-8,TRBJ2-7,.,TRBD1,CASSAGQGFFYEQYF,TGTGCCAGCAGCGCGGGACAGGGTTTTTTCTACGAGCAGTACTTC
TRBV14,TRBJ2-1,.,TRBD1,CASSRYSGQGYNEQFF,TGTGCCAGCAGCCGCTACTCGGGACAGGGCTACAATGAGCAGTTCTTC
TRBV4-1,TRBJ2-5,.,TRBD2,CASSQNSGSDETQYF,TGCGCCAGCAGCCAGAATAGCGGGAGCGACGAGACCCAGTACTTC
TRBV18,TRBJ2-1,.,.,CASSYVQGRSYNEQFF,TGTGCCAGCTCGTACGTACAGGGGAGGTCCTACAATGAGCAGTTCTTC
TRBV6-5,TRBJ2-2,.,TRBD1,CASRLGQRNTGELFF,TGTGCCAGCAGGCTGGGACAGAGGAACACCGGGGAGCTGTTTTTT
TRBV6-5,TRBJ1-2,.,TRBD1,CATSRDRVGGYTF,TGTGCCACCTCCCGGGACAGGGTAGGAGGCTACACCTTC
TRBV5-1,TRBJ2-5,.,.,CASSRSRGSRETQYF,TGCGCCAGCAGCCGGTCGCGAGGGAGCCGGGAGACCCAGTACTTC
TRBV30,TRBJ2-7,.,TRBD2,CAWMGGNAPHTYEQYF,TGTGCCTGGATGGGAGGGAATGCACCCCACACCTACGAGCAGTACTTC